This T cell receptor (beta chain) was recorded in a study of CD8+ T cells in alopecia areata. Cell sorting on a FACSAria was used to separate CD4+ and CD8+ T cells from the PBMCs. Whole-study results and caveats: Higher clonality and more expanded CD8+ clones appeared in lesional than normal scalp. Sequencing of scalp samples also includes resident alphabeta T cells from normal skin. Possibly as an HLA-related effect, TCR sharing across patients appeared less clear than in mice.

Isolated RNA was reverse transcribed into cDNA used as the sequencing template. Some clones are missing from TCRdb's copy, which holds only in-frame ones; the method was immunoSEQ multiplex PCR. The data show around 100,000 clones, 55% seen once. This CDR3 spans 15 amino acids. The germline CDR1 and CDR2 sequences are SGHAT and FQNNGV. The V end was cut by 2 bases, the J end by 5 bases, with 10 bases between. About this clone itself: Its matching antigen is unknown.

The origin of this receptor is a human donor in good health. Specimen: CD4+ T cells sorted from blood. The chain is built from TRBV11-2 and TRBJ1-6; no definite D call. CDR3 region: CASSLHPRNNSPLHF. CDR3 DNA sequence: TGTGCCAGCAGCTTACATCCCAGAAATAATTCACCCCTCCACTTT.